The entry below gives a single T cell receptor beta chain sequence along with its context. Its antigen remains unknown. PCR involved 60 Vbeta and 13 Jbeta primers. The data were produced by immunoSEQ multiplex PCR, yet TCRdb's version contains in-frame clones alone and is incomplete. Here the sample spans about 130,000 clones, around four fifths being singletons. The sample is drawn from a study of cytomegalovirus exposure and HLA in healthy donors. Broader study findings: With later analysis, a missense DCLRE1C variant became linked to TCR beta V- and J-gene trimming. Data from an earlier analysis indicated that most TCR beta V segments were productive either about 90% or about 30% of the time.

CDR3 length: 15 residues. Per the germline V gene, CDR1 is MNHEY and CDR2 is SMNVEV (reference sequence). Trimming removed 4 bases at V and 7 bases at J, with 17 bases between. The V gene is TRBV27, the J gene TRBJ2-1, with D tentatively TRBD1 (7 bases). The TCR originated in a woman in her 40s in good health and CMV-seropositive. The specimen sequenced was PBMCs. The chain's CDR3 is CASSSGGSHGNEQFF. In DNA form, the CDR3 reads TGTGCCAGCAGTTCAGGGGGGAGCCATGGGAATGAGCAGTTCTTC.